The 7 T cell receptor beta chains listed next were all sequenced from one sample in a study of human T cells and chemical hapten exposure. Time point defined: healthy volunteer bleed at 6 weeks. The template was total RNA from unfractionated whole blood. TCRdb passed the RACE reads through MiXCR, listing each CDR3 protein once. The sample comprises some 31,000 distinct CDR3 sequences, roughly 5.5% of which are singletons, and roughly 12% rests with the top ten. Source material: whole blood. All receptors come from a human donor in good health. Some clones in this sample may be carry-over from other donors' samples.

Many counts were recorded for this clonotype. The chain couples TRBV27 to TRBJ2-4; 10 bases map to TRBD1. V lost 0 bases to trimming and J lost 6 bases; unmatched junction nucleotides: 5. Germline CDR1 is MNHEY and CDR2 is SMNVEV (reference sequence). The length of the CDR3 is 16 residues. The CDR3 sequence is CASSLSRQGAINIQYF. The CDR3 bases are TGTGCCAGCAGTTTATCTAGACAGGGGGCTATAAACATTCAGTACTTC.

This clonotype was picked up many times. The chain joins TRBV5-6 to TRBJ2-5; 10 bases match TRBD1. The CDR3 totals 16 residues. Unmatched junction bases numbered 8, after V lost 4 bases and J lost 2 bases. The germline V gene encodes CDR1 SGHDT and CDR2 YYEEEE. The CDR3 DNA is TGTGCCAGCAGCAGAAGGACAGGGGGTTCACAAGAGACCCAGTACTTC. Translation gives CASSRRTGGSQETQYF.

This clonotype was observed at least ten times. This sequence joins TRBV12-3 or TRBV12-4 and TRBJ2-3, with 11 bases that match TRBD2. The CDR3 is 16 amino acids. The V and J ends lost 5 bases and 1 base, in that order; junction bases with no gene match: 5. This chain's CDR3 is CASSKLAGAGTDTQYF. CDR3 coding DNA: TGTGCCAGCAGTAAACTAGCGGGGGCCGGCACAGATACGCAGTATTTT.

This clonotype was observed a few times. The chain uses TRBV27 and TRBJ1-2; 7 nucleotides line up with TRBD1. V shed 6 bases and J 8 bases; nucleotides not matched to a gene: 9. The CDR3 length is 13 residues. CDR1 MNHEY and CDR2 SMNVEV come from the germline V gene (reference sequence). CDR3: CASRRDRSGGYTF. The CDR3 nucleotides read TGTGCCAGCAGGCGGGACAGAAGTGGAGGCTACACCTTC.

The chain uses TRBV27 and TRBJ2-7; either TRBD1 or TRBD2 may fit D (5 bases each). Trimming took off 4 bases at V and 3 bases at J, with 13 bases between the two ends. Germline V gene lookup returns CDR1 MNHEY and CDR2 SMNVEV (reference sequence). The CDR3 runs 14 residues. CDR3 sequence reads: CASSSTGPYYEQYF. CDR3 in DNA: TGTGCCAGCAGTTCAACGGGGCCCTACTACGAGCAGTACTTC.

The rearrangement uses TRBV28 and TRBJ1-5; D is uncertain. Germline CDR1 and CDR2: MDHEN and SYDVKM. With 1 base removed from V and 0 bases from J, the gap between germline ends came to 7 bases. The CDR3 has 15 residues. Here the CDR3 reads CASSLYSPSNQPQHF. The CDR3 bases are TGTGCCAGCAGTTTATATTCCCCTAGCAATCAGCCCCAGCATTTT.

CDR3 sequence (DNA): TGTGCCAGCAGTTGGGCAGCCTTCAATCAGCCCCAGCATTTT. Its translation is CASSWAAFNQPQHF. This chain uses TRBV12-3 or TRBV12-4 with TRBJ1-5; D uncertain. The ends were cut back, 4 bases at V and 3 bases at J, with 10 bases in the middle. CDR3 length: 14 residues.